A selection of T cell receptor beta chains follows, all from one sample in a study of OX40 agonist ivuxolimab in advanced cancers. TCRdb's table, derived via immunoSEQ multiplex PCR, lists solely in-frame clones and lacks some. This table holds around 20,000 clones, around three quarters found once. Sequences were derived from CD4+ or CD8+ T cells sorted from blood, sampled in a trial of the OX40 agonist ivuxolimab. These receptors all stem from an adult with an advanced solid tumor such as melanoma, head and neck, liver or kidney cancer. Each CDR3 is given with its conserved first and last residue. A D gene is named only where the DNA matches it firmly. Expanded clones get a size class; other rows say once, few or many, or leave the size out.

size: NA; J: TRBJ1-3; D: NA; V: TRBV30; CDR3: CAWSQGSGNTIYF; DNA: TGTGCCTGGTCACAGGGATCTGGAAACACCATATATTTT
size: NA; J: TRBJ2-7; D: NA; V: TRBV10-3; CDR3: CAIRDYYEQYF; DNA: TGTGCCATCAGAGATTACTACGAGCAGTACTTC
size: NA; J: TRBJ2-2; D: NA; V: TRBV19; CDR3: CASSISQGFTGELFF; DNA: TGTGCCAGTAGTATCAGTCAGGGTTTCACCGGGGAGCTGTTTTTT
size: NA; J: TRBJ2-5; D: NA; V: TRBV4-1; CDR3: CASSPGLEWGRQETQYF; DNA: TGCGCCAGCAGCCCTGGACTGGAATGGGGTCGACAAGAGACCCAGTACTTC
size: NA; J: TRBJ2-7; D: NA; V: TRBV7-2; CDR3: CASSLDPSEQYF; DNA: TGTGCCAGCAGCTTAGACCCCAGCGAGCAGTACTTC
size: few; J: TRBJ2-1; D: TRBD2; V: TRBV19; CDR3: CASSTLAGGYNEQFF; DNA: TGTGCCAGTAGTACCCTAGCGGGAGGGTACAATGAGCAGTTCTTC
size: NA; J: TRBJ2-1; D: TRBD2; V: TRBV7-9; CDR3: CASSPRTSGREGHNEQFF; DNA: TGTGCCAGCAGCCCTCGGACTAGCGGGAGGGAGGGTCACAATGAGCAGTTCTTC
size: medium-sized; J: TRBJ1-4; D: NA; V: TRBV23-1; CDR3: CASQGYGVGEKLFF; DNA: TGCGCCAGCCAGGGATACGGTGTAGGTGAAAAACTGTTTTTT
size: NA; J: TRBJ2-3; D: NA; V: TRBV6-5; CDR3: CASSYSAEYTDTQYF; DNA: TGTGCCAGCAGTTACTCGGCGGAATACACAGATACGCAGTATTTT
size: NA; J: TRBJ2-5; D: NA; V: TRBV11-1; CDR3: CASSLNRVGETQYF; DNA: TGTGCCAGCAGCTTAAACAGGGTGGGCGAGACCCAGTACTTC
size: few; J: TRBJ2-7; D: TRBD2; V: TRBV30; CDR3: CAWSPPTSGTTLPYEQYF; DNA: TGTGCCTGGAGTCCGCCTACTAGCGGGACGACCCTCCCCTACGAGCAGTACTTC
size: NA; J: TRBJ1-5; D: NA; V: TRBV7-2; CDR3: CASSFVGQGYSNQPQHF; DNA: TGTGCCAGCAGCTTCGTGGGGCAGGGTTATAGCAATCAGCCCCAGCATTTT
size: NA; J: TRBJ2-7; D: NA; V: TRBV11-3; CDR3: CASSYGTGSYEQYF; DNA: TGTGCCAGCAGCTACGGGACCGGCTCCTACGAGCAGTACTTC
size: NA; J: TRBJ2-1; D: NA; V: TRBV28; CDR3: CASRATGNSYNEQFF; DNA: TGTGCCAGCAGAGCCACCGGGAACTCCTACAATGAGCAGTTCTTC
size: NA; J: TRBJ1-2; D: TRBD1; V: TRBV5-1; CDR3: CASSFEGGSDGYTF; DNA: TGCGCCAGCAGCTTCGAAGGGGGCTCTGATGGCTACACCTTC
size: NA; J: TRBJ1-3; D: NA; V: TRBV9; CDR3: CASSTLGDSGNTIYF; DNA: TGTGCCAGCAGCACCTTGGGGGACTCTGGAAACACCATATATTTT
size: few; J: TRBJ1-1; D: TRBD1; V: TRBV7-9; CDR3: CASSLGWQGANTEAFF; DNA: TGTGCCAGCAGCTTAGGCTGGCAGGGGGCGAACACTGAAGCTTTCTTT
size: NA; J: TRBJ2-7; D: NA; V: TRBV28; CDR3: CASILSGSSYEQYF; DNA: TGTGCCAGCATTCTAAGCGGAAGCTCCTACGAGCAGTACTTC
size: few; J: TRBJ2-7; D: NA; V: TRBV6-1; CDR3: CASSSQESYEQYF; DNA: TGTGCCAGCAGCTCACAGGAATCCTACGAGCAGTACTTC
size: NA; J: TRBJ1-5; D: NA; V: TRBV28; CDR3: CASSPDHSNQPQHF; DNA: TGTGCCAGCAGTCCGGACCATAGCAATCAGCCCCAGCATTTT
size: NA; J: TRBJ2-7; D: NA; V: TRBV29-1; CDR3: CSVEGAGLPYEQYF; DNA: TGCAGCGTTGAAGGGGCGGGACTCCCCTACGAGCAGTACTTC
size: once; J: TRBJ1-1; D: NA; V: TRBV6-5; CDR3: CASSPANTEAFF; DNA: TGTGCCAGCAGTCCGGCGAACACTGAAGCTTTCTTT